The entry below gives a single T cell receptor (beta chain) sequence along with its context. The target antigen is unknown. The data stem from a study of blood T cells in healthy people across ages. Germline V gene lookup returns CDR1 SSHAT and CDR2 FNYEAQ (reference sequence). The CDR3 is 14 residues long. The study's findings and limits: Naive CD4+ cell counts and diversity both ran higher in long-lived than in aged donors.

Using a J-beta primer mix together with a sample-barcoded 5' primer, a second PCR was run for roughly 7 to 12 cycles. From the 5' RACE reads, TCRdb called clonotypes with MiXCR, one entry per CDR3 protein. The sample holds approximately 800,000 distinct CDR3 sequences, roughly 34% seen once. This clonotype was sampled from a man aged 18-30 years in good health. The chain employs TRBV7-7 and TRBJ2-7, with D perhaps matching TRBD1 (6 bases). The assigned J gene may be wrong: the sequence end matches TRBJ2-5 better. The sequencing input was blood. The CDR3 region has the DNA TGTGCCAGCAGCTCTTCCGGGACACAAGAGACCCAGTACTTC. Residues: CASSSSGTQETQYF.